The 16 T cell receptor beta chains below all came from one sample that was sequenced in a study of cytomegalovirus exposure and HLA in healthy donors. The PCR employed 60 Vbeta primers together with 13 Jbeta primers. Libraries were prepared by immunoSEQ multiplex PCR; TCRdb keeps only in-frame clonotypes and omits some of them. The table has 180,000 or so clones, roughly 80% seen once. Sequencing was carried out using PBMCs. Receptors originate from a woman aged 40 to 50 in good health and CMV-seropositive.

The rearrangement uses TRBV7-9 and TRBJ2-7; 9 nucleotides align to TRBD2. There are 15 residues in the CDR3. The J segment lost 1 base and the V segment lost 5 bases, leaving 6 bases of the junction unmatched. The germline CDR1 and CDR2 sequences are SEHNR and FQNEAQ (reference sequence). CDR3 DNA sequence: TGTGCCAGCAGCGGCGGGGGGGGTGAATCCTACGAGCAGTACTTC. Residues: CASSGGGGESYEQYF.

The rearrangement joins TRBV5-1 to TRBJ2-7, with 9 bases fitting TRBD1. Germline-derived CDR1 and CDR2 are SGHRS and YFSETQ. This CDR3 spans 15 amino acids. With V trimmed by 4 bases and J by 1 base, 6 bases remained unmatched. In nucleotides, the CDR3 is TGCGCCAGCAGCCCCGGACAGGGGTATTCCTACGAGCAGTACTTC. Its translation is CASSPGQGYSYEQYF.

This clone was detected only once. CDR3 sequence (DNA): TGTGCCAGTACACAACCGGGACAGGTCTACGAGCAGTACTTC. Translated: CASTQPGQVYEQYF. The chain couples TRBV19 to TRBJ2-7, with 8 nucleotides matching TRBD1. The V gene end was trimmed by 7 bases and the J gene end by 3 bases; junction bases not matched to a gene: 8. The V gene's germline CDR1 is LNHDA and CDR2 SQIVND (reference sequence). The CDR3 extends over 14 amino acids.

The rearrangement uses TRBV29-1 and TRBJ2-3; 9 bases map to TRBD1. Germline V lookup: CDR1 SQVTM, CDR2 ANQGSEA. CDR3 length equals 15 residues. Unmatched junction bases numbered 9, after V lost 7 bases and J lost 1 base. CDR3 protein: CSARRDRDRTDTQYF. The CDR3, as DNA: TGCAGCGCCCGCCGGGACAGGGATCGCACAGATACGCAGTATTTT.

J is TRBJ1-4 and V is TRBV10-3; the match to TRBD1 covers 9 bases. J lost 6 bases, V lost 6 bases, and 5 bases had no gene match. The CDR3 runs 14 residues. In germline, CDR1 is ENHRY, CDR2 SYGVKD. The CDR3 nucleotides are TGTGCCATCAGAGGGGGACAGGGCGATGAAAAACTGTTTTTT. Amino acid sequence: CAIRGGQGDEKLFF.

Remarks on this clone: The sample contains more than one DNA sequence encoding this CDR3. The genes are TRBV28 and TRBJ1-5, with D possibly matching TRBD1 (5 bases). Germline CDR1 and CDR2: MDHEN and SYDVKM. The germline V and J ends were trimmed by 7 bases and 4 bases, with 8 bases remaining between them. The CDR3 sequence is 12 residues long. The CDR3 sequence is CASTGGNQPQHF. The CDR3 DNA sequence: TGTGCCAGCACCGGGGGAAATCAGCCCCAGCATTTT. Full variable domain (remainder filled in from reference TRBV28 and TRBJ1-5): DVKVTQSSRYLVKRTGEKVFLECVQDMDHENMFWYRQDPGLGLRLIYFSYDVKMKEKGDIPEGYSVSREKKERFSLILESASTNQTSMYLCASTGGNQPQHFGDGTRLSIL.

The rearrangement joins TRBV15 to TRBJ1-1, with TRBD1 matching 9 bases. There are 17 residues in the CDR3. J was trimmed by 2 bases and V by 6 bases; bases with no gene match: 13. Germline CDR1 is LNHNV and CDR2 is YYDKDF (reference sequence). The CDR3 coding sequence is TGTGCCACCAGGAAGGAGGACAGGGGATTCCACAACACTGAAGCTTTCTTT. This translates into CATRKEDRGFHNTEAFF. The full variable domain, with the rest looked up from reference TRBV15 and TRBJ1-1, is DAMVIQNPRYQVTQFGKPVTLSCSQTLNHNVMYWYQQKSSQAPKLLFHYYDKDFNNEADTPDNFQSRRPNTSFCFLDIRSPGLGDTAMYLCATRKEDRGFHNTEAFFGQGTRLTVV.

The V call is TRBV7-3, the J call TRBJ2-1; 8 positions agree with TRBD2. The CDR3 sequence is 17 residues long. V was pared by 5 bases and J by 4 bases, with 13 bases of the junction left unmatched. From germline, CDR1 is SGHTA and CDR2 FQGTGA. CDR3 region: CASSPQVVAGPYNEQFF. As DNA, the CDR3 is TGTGCCAGCAGCCCCCAGGTTGTAGCGGGACCTTACAATGAGCAGTTCTTC.

J is TRBJ2-7 and V is TRBV23-1; 9 bases are a match to TRBD2. TRBV23-1 is sorted into the ORF group, with uncertain function. V lost 6 bases, J lost 2 bases, and 11 bases stayed unmatched. The CDR3 sequence is 16 residues long. CDR3 sequence reads: CASRGGGRAPTYEQYF. The CDR3 nucleotides read TGCGCCAGCAGAGGGGGCGGGAGGGCTCCCACCTACGAGCAGTACTTC.

This clone was observed a few times. The chain uses TRBV10-2 and TRBJ2-1; weak D call: TRBD2 (6 bases). V was clipped by 2 bases and J by 3 bases, with 14 bases between them. This CDR3 comprises 16 residues. Germline V gene sequence: CDR1 WSHSY, CDR2 SAAADI. The CDR3 nucleotides read TGCGCCAGCAGTGAGCCGGGACTGGGTTTCTACAATGAGCAGTTCTTC. Its protein product is CASSEPGLGFYNEQFF.

The rearrangement uses TRBV9 and TRBJ2-1; 10 nucleotides align to TRBD2. V shed 1 base, J shed 7 bases, and the junction held 2 bases outside the gene matches. Germline loops: CDR1 SGDLS, CDR2 YYNGEE. The CDR3 has 14 residues. The CDR3 is CASSVLAGDNEQFF. In nucleotides, the CDR3 is TGTGCCAGCAGCGTACTAGCGGGAGATAATGAGCAGTTCTTC.

The chain recombines TRBV28 with TRBJ1-1, with D maybe TRBD1 (6 bases). CDR1 is MDHEN and CDR2 is SYDVKM in the germline V gene. V gave up 3 bases and J gave up 6 bases, with 14 bases separating them. The CDR3 contains 14 residues. This CDR3 is CASSFRGAAAEAFF. DNA of the CDR3: TGTGCCAGCAGTTTCAGGGGAGCCGCTGCTGAAGCTTTCTTT.

V gene TRBV6-1 combines with J gene TRBJ1-2; D may be TRBD1 (6 bases). V was pared by 4 bases and J by 8 bases, with 14 bases between. This CDR3 spans 13 amino acids. CDR1 MNHNS and CDR2 SASEGT come from the germline V gene. CDR3 amino acids: CASSARTVGGYTF. The CDR3 bases are TGTGCCAGCAGTGCCAGGACAGTTGGCGGCTACACCTTC.

The chain combines TRBV27 with TRBJ1-5, with 9 bases matching TRBD1. Trimming removed 5 bases from V and 6 bases from J; junction bases left unmatched: 5. This CDR3 has 14 amino acids. Germline V gene data show CDR1 as MNHEY and CDR2 as SMNVEV (reference sequence). The CDR3 DNA sequence: TGTGCCAGCAGTCAGGGGACAGGGACTCAGCCCCAGCATTTT. This encodes CASSQGTGTQPQHF.

This clone occurred once. The rearrangement uses TRBV27 and TRBJ1-2; 8 nucleotides agree with TRBD1. Trimming at V came to 3 bases and at J to 3 bases, leaving 6 bases not matched to a gene. Germline loops: CDR1 MNHEY, CDR2 SMNVEV (reference sequence). The CDR3 contains 15 residues. The CDR3, as DNA: TGTGCCAGCAGTTTCAGGGGGCTGGGGCACTATGGCTACACCTTC. Protein product: CASSFRGLGHYGYTF.

This clone has only one observation. The chain's CDR3 is CASSVGLAETYEQYF. CDR3 sequence (DNA): TGTGCCAGCAGCGTGGGGCTGGCGGAGACCTACGAGCAGTACTTC. This rearrangement joins TRBV9 to TRBJ2-7, with TRBD1 as a possible D gene (5 bases). There are 15 residues in the CDR3. Trimming removed 2 bases at V and 2 bases at J, with 14 bases between. Germline V CDR1 and CDR2: SGDLS, YYNGEE.